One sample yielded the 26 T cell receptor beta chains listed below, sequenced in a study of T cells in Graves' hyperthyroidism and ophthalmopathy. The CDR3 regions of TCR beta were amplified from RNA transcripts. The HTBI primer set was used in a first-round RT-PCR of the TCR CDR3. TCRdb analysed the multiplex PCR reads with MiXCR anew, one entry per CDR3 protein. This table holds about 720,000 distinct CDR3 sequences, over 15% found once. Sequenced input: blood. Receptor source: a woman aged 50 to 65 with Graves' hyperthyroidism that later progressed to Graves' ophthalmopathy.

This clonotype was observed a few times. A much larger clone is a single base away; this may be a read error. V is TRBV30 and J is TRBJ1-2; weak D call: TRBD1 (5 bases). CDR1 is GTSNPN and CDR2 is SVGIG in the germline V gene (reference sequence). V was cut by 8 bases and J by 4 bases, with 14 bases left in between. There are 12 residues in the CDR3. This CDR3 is CARTTGVYGYTF. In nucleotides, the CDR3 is TGTGCCCGGACTACGGGGGTCTATGGCTACACCTTC. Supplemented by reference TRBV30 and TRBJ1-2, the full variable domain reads SQTIHQWPATLVQPVGSPLSLECTVEGTSNPNLYWYRQAAGRGLQLLFYSVGIGQISSEVPQNLSASRPQDRQFILSSKKLLLSDSGFYLCARTTGVYGYTFGSGTRLTVV.

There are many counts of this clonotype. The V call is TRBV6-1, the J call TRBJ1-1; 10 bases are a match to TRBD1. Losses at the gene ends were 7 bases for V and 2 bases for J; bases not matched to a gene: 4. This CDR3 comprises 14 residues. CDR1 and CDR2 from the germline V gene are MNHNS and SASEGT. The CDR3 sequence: CASKLTGGNTEAFF. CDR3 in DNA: TGTGCCAGCAAACTGACAGGGGGCAACACTGAAGCTTTCTTT.

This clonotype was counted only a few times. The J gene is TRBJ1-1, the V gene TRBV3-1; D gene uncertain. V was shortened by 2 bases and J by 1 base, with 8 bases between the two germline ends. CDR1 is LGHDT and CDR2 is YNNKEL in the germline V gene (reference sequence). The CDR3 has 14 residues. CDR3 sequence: CASSQTDWNTEAFF. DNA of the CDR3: TGTGCCAGCAGCCAAACGGATTGGAACACTGAAGCTTTCTTT.

The CDR3 bases are TGTGCCAGCAGCCCAGAGAGCTCCTATAATTCACCCCTCCACTTT. This encodes CASSPESSYNSPLHF. The genes are TRBV3-1 and TRBJ1-6; D unclear. In germline, CDR1 is LGHDT, CDR2 YNNKEL (reference sequence). Trimming removed 4 bases from V and 0 bases from J, with 7 bases in between. The CDR3 contains 15 residues.

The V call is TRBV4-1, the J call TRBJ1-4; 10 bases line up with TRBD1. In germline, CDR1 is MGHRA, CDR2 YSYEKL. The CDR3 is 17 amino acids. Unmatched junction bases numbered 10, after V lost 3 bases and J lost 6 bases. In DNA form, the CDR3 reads TGCGCCAGCAGCCAGATGCTCGGGGACAGGGGTGATGAAAAACTGTTTTTT. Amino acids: CASSQMLGDRGDEKLFF.

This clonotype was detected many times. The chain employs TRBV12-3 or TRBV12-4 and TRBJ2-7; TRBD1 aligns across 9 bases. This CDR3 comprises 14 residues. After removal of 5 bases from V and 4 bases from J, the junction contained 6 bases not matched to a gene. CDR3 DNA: TGTGCCAGCAGTCCAACCGGGACAGGGTACGAGCAGTACTTC. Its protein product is CASSPTGTGYEQYF.

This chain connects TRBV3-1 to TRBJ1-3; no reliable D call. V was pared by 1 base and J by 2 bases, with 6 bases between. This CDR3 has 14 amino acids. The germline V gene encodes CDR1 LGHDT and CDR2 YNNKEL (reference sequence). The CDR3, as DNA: TGTGCCAGCAGCCAAGGTGTGACTGGAAACACCATATATTTT. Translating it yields CASSQGVTGNTIYF.

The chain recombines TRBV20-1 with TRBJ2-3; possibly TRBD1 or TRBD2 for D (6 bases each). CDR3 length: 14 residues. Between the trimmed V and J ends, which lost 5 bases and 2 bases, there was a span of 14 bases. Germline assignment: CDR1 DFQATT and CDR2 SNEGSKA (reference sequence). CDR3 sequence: CSAQPGGLTDTQYF. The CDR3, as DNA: TGCAGTGCTCAGCCCGGGGGCCTCACAGATACGCAGTATTTT.

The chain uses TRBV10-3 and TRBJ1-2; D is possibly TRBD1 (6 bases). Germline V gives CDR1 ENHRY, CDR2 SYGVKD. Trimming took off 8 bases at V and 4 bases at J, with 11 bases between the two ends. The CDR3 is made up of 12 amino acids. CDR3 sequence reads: CAIASGAYGYTF. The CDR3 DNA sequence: TGTGCCATCGCGTCAGGGGCCTATGGCTACACCTTC.

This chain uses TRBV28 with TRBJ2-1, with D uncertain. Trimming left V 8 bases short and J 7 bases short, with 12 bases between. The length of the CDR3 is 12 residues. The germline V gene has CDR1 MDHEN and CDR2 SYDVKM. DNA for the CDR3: TGTGCCAGCCGCCGGATGCGGAATGAGCAGTTCTTC. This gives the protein CASRRMRNEQFF.

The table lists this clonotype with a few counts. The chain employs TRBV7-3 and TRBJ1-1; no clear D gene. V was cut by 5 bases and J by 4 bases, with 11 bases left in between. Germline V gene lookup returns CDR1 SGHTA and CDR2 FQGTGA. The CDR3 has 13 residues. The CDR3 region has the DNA TGTGCCAGCAGCCCCCCCCGGTTCACTGAAGCTTTCTTT. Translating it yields CASSPPRFTEAFF.

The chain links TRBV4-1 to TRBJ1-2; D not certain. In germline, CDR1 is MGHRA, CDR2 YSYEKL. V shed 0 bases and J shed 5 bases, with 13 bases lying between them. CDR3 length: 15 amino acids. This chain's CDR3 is CASSQDPGLGYGYTF. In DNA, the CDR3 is TGCGCCAGCAGCCAAGATCCAGGTTTGGGTTATGGCTACACCTTC.

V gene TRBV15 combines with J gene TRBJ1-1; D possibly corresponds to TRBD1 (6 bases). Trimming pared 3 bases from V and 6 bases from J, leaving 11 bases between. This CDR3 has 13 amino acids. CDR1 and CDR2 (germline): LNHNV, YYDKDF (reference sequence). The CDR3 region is CATSSKGGPEAFF. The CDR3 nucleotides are TGTGCCACCAGCAGCAAGGGGGGCCCTGAAGCTTTCTTT.

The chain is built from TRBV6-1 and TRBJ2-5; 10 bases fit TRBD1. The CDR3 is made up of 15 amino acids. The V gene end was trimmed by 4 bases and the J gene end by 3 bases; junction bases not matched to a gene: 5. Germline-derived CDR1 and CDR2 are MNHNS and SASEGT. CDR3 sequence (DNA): TGTGCCAGCAGTGCGCGGGGGACAGGGGAAGAGACCCAGTACTTC. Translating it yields CASSARGTGEETQYF.

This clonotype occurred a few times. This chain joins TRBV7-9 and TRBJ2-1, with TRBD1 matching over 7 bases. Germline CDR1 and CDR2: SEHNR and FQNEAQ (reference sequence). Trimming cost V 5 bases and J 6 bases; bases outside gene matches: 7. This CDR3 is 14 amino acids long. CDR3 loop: CASSARDSTNEQFF. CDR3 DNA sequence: TGTGCCAGCAGCGCCCGGGACAGTACCAATGAGCAGTTCTTC. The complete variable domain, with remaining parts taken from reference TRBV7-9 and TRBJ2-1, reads DTGVSQNPRHKITKRGQNVTFRCDPISEHNRLYWYRQTLGQGPEFLTYFQNEAQLEKSRLLSDRFSAERPKGSFSTLEIQRTEQGDSAMYLCASSARDSTNEQFFGPGTRLTVL.

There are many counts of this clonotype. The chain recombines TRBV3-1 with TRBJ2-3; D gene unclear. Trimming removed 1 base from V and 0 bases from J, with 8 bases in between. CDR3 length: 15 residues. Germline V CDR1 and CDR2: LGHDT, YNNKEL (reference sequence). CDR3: CASSQGRPSTDTQYF. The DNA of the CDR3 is TGTGCCAGCAGCCAAGGGCGGCCTAGCACAGATACGCAGTATTTT.

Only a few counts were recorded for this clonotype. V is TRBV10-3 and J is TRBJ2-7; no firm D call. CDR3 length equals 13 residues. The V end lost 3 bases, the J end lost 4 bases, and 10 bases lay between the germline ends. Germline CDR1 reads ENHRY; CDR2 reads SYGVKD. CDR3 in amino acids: CAISEQQRYEQYF. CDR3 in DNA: TGTGCCATCAGTGAACAACAGCGTTACGAGCAGTACTTC.

The CDR3 loop reads CASSQEVGRVDGYTF. CDR3 DNA sequence: TGCGCCAGCAGCCAAGAAGTGGGGCGGGTTGATGGCTACACCTTC. The V gene is TRBV4-1, the J gene TRBJ1-2; the D gene is possibly TRBD1 (5 bases). Germline V gene sequence: CDR1 MGHRA, CDR2 YSYEKL. CDR3 length: 15 amino acids. V was trimmed by 0 bases and J by 6 bases, leaving 14 bases between them.

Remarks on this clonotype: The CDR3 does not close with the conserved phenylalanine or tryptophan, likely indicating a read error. The CDR3 protein is CASSQYRGLNTEAFS. The DNA of the CDR3 is TGTGCCAGCAGTCAATACAGGGGGTTGAACACTGAAGCTTTCTCT. V is TRBV6-1 and J is TRBJ1-1; 8 bases line up with TRBD1. Trimming cost V 5 bases and J 0 bases; bases outside gene matches: 5. CDR3 length: 15 residues. Germline CDR1 reads MNHNS; CDR2 reads SASEGT.

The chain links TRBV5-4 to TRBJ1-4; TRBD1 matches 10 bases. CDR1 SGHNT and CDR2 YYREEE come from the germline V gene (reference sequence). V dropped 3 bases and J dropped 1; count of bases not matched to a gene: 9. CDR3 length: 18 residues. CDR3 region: CASSSKTGGAGTNEKLFF. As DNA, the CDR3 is TGTGCCAGCAGCTCGAAGACAGGGGGCGCGGGAACTAATGAAAAACTGTTTTTT.

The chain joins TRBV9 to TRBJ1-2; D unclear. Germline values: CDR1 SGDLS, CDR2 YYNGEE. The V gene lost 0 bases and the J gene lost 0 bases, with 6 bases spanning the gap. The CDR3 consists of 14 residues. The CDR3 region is CASSVDLANYGYTF. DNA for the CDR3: TGTGCCAGCAGCGTAGATTTGGCTAACTATGGCTACACCTTC.

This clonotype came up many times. This CDR3 reads CASSLGDRRINSYEQYF. The CDR3 DNA follows: TGTGCCAGCAGCTTAGGGGACAGGCGAATAAACTCCTACGAGCAGTACTTC. The chain has TRBV7-9 and TRBJ2-7; 8 bases map to TRBD1. Trimming removed 1 base from V and 0 bases from J; junction bases left unmatched: 8. Germline V gene sequence: CDR1 SEHNR, CDR2 FQNEAQ (reference sequence). The CDR3 extends over 17 amino acids.

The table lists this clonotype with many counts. The CDR3 sequence: CASSPAPQGAENYGYTF. DNA for the CDR3: TGTGCCAGCAGTCCCGCCCCACAGGGGGCGGAGAACTATGGCTACACCTTC. The rearrangement joins TRBV27 to TRBJ1-2; 9 bases are a match to TRBD1. This CDR3 region has 17 residues. Germline V gene data show CDR1 as MNHEY and CDR2 as SMNVEV (reference sequence). With V trimmed by 5 bases and J by 2 bases, 12 bases remained unmatched.

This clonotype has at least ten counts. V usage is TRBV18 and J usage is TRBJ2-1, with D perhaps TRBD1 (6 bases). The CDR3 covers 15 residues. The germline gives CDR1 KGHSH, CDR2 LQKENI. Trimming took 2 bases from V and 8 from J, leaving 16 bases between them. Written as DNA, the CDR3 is TGTGCCAGCTCACCAGAAACAGGGCGATTCGATGAGCAGTTCTTC. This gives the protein CASSPETGRFDEQFF.

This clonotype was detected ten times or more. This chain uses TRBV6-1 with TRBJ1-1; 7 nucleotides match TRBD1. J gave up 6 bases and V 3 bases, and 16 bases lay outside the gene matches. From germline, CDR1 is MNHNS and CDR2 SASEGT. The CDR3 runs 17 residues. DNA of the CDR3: TGTGCCAGCAGTGAGCGGGCAGGGGGTCCCCTAAGGGCTGAAGCTTTCTTT. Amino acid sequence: CASSERAGGPLRAEAFF.

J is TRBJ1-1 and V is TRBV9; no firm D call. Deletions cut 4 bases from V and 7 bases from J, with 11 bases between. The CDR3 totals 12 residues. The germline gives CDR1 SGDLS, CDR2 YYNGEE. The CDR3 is CASSQRSGEAFF. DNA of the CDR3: TGTGCCAGCAGCCAGAGGTCGGGTGAAGCTTTCTTT. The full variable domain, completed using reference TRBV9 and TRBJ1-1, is DSGVTQTPKHLITATGQRVTLRCSPRSGDLSVYWYQQSLDQGLQFLIQYYNGEERAKGNILERFSAQQFPDLHSELNLSSLELGDSALYFCASSQRSGEAFFGQGTRLTVV.